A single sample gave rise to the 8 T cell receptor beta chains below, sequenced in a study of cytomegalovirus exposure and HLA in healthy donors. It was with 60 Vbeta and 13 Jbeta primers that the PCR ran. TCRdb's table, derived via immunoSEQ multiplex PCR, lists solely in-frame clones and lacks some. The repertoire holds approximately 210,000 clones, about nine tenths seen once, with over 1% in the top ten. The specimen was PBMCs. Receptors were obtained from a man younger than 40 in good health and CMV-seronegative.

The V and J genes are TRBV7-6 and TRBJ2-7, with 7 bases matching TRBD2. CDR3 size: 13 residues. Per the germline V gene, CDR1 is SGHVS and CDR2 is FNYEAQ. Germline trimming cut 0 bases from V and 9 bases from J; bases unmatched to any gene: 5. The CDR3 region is CASSLAGRGPQYF. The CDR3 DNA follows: TGTGCCAGCAGCTTAGCAGGGAGGGGCCCGCAGTACTTC. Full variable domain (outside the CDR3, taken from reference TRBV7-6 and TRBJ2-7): GAGVSQSPRYKVTKRGQDVALRCDPISGHVSLYWYRQALGQGPEFLTYFNYEAQQDKSGLPNDRFSAERPEGSISTLTIQRTEQRDSAMYRCASSLAGRGPQYFGPGTRLTVT.

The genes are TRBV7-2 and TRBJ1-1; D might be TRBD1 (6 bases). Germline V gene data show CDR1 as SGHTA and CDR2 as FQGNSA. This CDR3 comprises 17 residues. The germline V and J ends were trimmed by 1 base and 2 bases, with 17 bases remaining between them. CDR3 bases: TGTGCCAGCAGCTTAGGGGGGACACCCTATTATAACACTGAAGCTTTCTTT. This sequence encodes CASSLGGTPYYNTEAFF.

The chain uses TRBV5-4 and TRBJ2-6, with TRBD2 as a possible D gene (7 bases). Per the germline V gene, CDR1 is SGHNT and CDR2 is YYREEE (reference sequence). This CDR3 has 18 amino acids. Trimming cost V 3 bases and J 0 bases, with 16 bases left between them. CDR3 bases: TGTGCCAGCAGCTGGGGGGGGGCTCGGCGCTCTGGGGCCAACGTCCTGACTTTC. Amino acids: CASSWGGARRSGANVLTF.

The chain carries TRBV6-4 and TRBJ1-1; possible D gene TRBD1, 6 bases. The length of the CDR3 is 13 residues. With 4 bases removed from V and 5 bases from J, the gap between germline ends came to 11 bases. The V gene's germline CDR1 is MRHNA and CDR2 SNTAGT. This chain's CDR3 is CASSAGARTEAFF. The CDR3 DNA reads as TGTGCCAGCAGTGCAGGGGCGCGAACTGAAGCTTTCTTT.

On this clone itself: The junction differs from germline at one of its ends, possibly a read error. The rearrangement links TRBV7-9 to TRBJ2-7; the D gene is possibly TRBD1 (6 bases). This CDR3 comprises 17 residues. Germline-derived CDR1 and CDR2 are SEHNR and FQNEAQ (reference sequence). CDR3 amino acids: CSSSYINVRDIRSEQYF. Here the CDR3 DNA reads TGTTCCAGCAGCTATATAAACGTCAGGGACATTCGTTCCGAGCAGTACTTC.

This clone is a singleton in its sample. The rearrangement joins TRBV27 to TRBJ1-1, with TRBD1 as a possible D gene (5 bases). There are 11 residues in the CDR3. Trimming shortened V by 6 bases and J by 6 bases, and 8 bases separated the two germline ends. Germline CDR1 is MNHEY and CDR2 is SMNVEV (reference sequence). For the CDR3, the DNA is TGTGCCAGCAGCAAAGGGGCTGAAGCTTTCTTT. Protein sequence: CASSKGAEAFF.

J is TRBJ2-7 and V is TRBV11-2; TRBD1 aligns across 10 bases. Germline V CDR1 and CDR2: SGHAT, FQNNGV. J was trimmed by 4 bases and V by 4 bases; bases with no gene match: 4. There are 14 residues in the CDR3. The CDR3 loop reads CASSSSGQGYEQYF. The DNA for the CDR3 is TGTGCCAGCAGCTCTTCGGGACAGGGGTACGAGCAGTACTTC.

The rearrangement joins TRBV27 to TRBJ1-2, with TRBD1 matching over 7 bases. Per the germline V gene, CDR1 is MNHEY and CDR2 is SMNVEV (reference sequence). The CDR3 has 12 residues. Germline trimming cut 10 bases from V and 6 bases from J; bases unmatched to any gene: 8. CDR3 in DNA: TGTGCCACCCAGACAGGGAGTCATGGCTACACCTTC. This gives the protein CATQTGSHGYTF.